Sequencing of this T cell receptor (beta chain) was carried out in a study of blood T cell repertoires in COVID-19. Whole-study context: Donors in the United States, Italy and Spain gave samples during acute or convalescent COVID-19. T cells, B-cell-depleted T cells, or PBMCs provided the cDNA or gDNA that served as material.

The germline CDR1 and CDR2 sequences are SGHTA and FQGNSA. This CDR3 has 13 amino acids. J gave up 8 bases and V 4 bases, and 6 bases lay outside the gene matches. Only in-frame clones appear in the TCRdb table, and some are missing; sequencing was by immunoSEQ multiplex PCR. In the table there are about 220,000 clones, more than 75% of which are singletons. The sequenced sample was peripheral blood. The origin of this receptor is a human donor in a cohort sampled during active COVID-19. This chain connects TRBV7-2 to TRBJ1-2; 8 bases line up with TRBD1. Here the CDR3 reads CASSSGQGTGYTF. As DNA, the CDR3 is TGTGCCAGCAGCTCTGGACAGGGTACAGGCTACACCTTC.